The 23 T cell receptor beta chains in this list originate from one sample, sequenced in a study of shared clonotypes between healthy human individuals. Produced via immunoSEQ multiplex PCR; TCRdb's table is partial and in-frame only. The sample has hundreds of thousands of clones, roughly 80% seen once; the top ten hold less than 15%. Sequencing was done on a sample of PBMCs. All receptors come from a woman between 40 and 55 years old in good health. Some clones in this sample may be carry-over from other donors' samples.

This chain connects TRBV2 to TRBJ1-5, with D perhaps TRBD1 (5 bases). Germline assignment: CDR1 SNHLY and CDR2 FYNNEI. The CDR3 extends over 15 amino acids. Trimming pared 2 bases from V and 3 bases from J, leaving 11 bases between. CDR3 region: CASSEMGRDNQPQHF. The CDR3 DNA reads as TGTGCCAGCAGTGAAATGGGCAGGGACAATCAGCCCCAGCATTTT.

This clone occurred a few times. This chain joins TRBV29-1 and TRBJ2-2; D might be TRBD1 or TRBD2, each matching 5 bases. This CDR3 has 14 residues. The germline V gene encodes CDR1 SQVTM and CDR2 ANQGSEA. V lost 3 bases and J 2 bases, leaving 10 bases between the germline ends. The chain's CDR3 is CSVEGTANTGELFF. In DNA, the CDR3 is TGCAGCGTTGAGGGGACCGCCAACACCGGGGAGCTGTTTTTT.

This clone was counted only a few times. The rearrangement uses TRBV2 and TRBJ1-2; D may be TRBD1 (6 bases). Per the germline V gene, CDR1 is SNHLY and CDR2 is FYNNEI. With 2 bases removed from V and 4 bases from J, the gap between germline ends came to 17 bases. The CDR3 loop spans 16 amino acids. The DNA for the CDR3 is TGTGCCAGCAGTGAATTGGGACCCCAAGGGGGCTATGGCTACACCTTC. This sequence encodes CASSELGPQGGYGYTF.

The V call is TRBV5-1, the J call TRBJ1-1; D is possibly TRBD1 (5 bases). This CDR3 comprises 11 residues. Trimming left V 5 bases short and J 5 bases short, with 7 bases between. The germline V gene encodes CDR1 SGHRS and CDR2 YFSETQ. The CDR3 DNA sequence: TGCGCCAGCAGGGGGGGAACTGAAGCTTTCTTT. Its translation: CASRGGTEAFF.

Notes on this clone: The same CDR3 is also encoded by other DNA sequences in this sample. The gene calls are TRBV18 and TRBJ2-5; D is uncertain. Deletions cut 5 bases from V and 3 bases from J, with 4 bases between. Germline values: CDR1 KGHSH, CDR2 LQKENI. The CDR3 extends over 11 amino acids. CDR3 DNA: TGTGCCAGCTCATCCGAAGAGACCCAGTACTTC. Translated, it gives CASSSEETQYF.

V and J are TRBV7-8 and TRBJ2-1; 7 positions match TRBD2. J gave up 2 bases and V 4 bases, and 8 bases lay outside the gene matches. CDR1 and CDR2 from the germline V gene are SGHVS and FQNEAQ. The CDR3 runs to 16 residues. This CDR3 reads CASSSRTSAAYNEQFF. The CDR3 region has the DNA TGTGCCAGCAGCTCGAGAACTAGCGCAGCCTACAATGAGCAGTTCTTC.

At least ten counts were recorded for this clone. This chain connects TRBV4-1 to TRBJ2-2, with a tentative D call TRBD2 (6 bases). The V gene lost 2 bases and the J gene lost 0 bases, with 10 bases spanning the gap. Looked up from germline, CDR1 is MGHRA and CDR2 is YSYEKL. This CDR3 is built from 16 residues. The CDR3 is CASSQPAGANTGELFF. CDR3 in DNA: TGCGCCAGCAGCCAACCAGCGGGCGCGAACACCGGGGAGCTGTTTTTT.

This chain joins TRBV5-6 and TRBJ2-4; 8 bases are a match to TRBD2. Germline CDR1 is SGHDT and CDR2 is YYEEEE. V was pared by 4 bases and J by 6 bases, with 6 bases of the junction left unmatched. CDR3 length: 14 residues. The CDR3 is CASSPGLALNIQYF. The CDR3 DNA follows: TGTGCCAGCAGCCCCGGACTAGCCCTAAACATTCAGTACTTC.

The J gene is TRBJ2-5, the V gene TRBV15, with D possibly TRBD1 on 5 matching bases. The CDR3 is 15 residues long. The germline gives CDR1 LNHNV, CDR2 YYDKDF (reference sequence). Trimming shortened V by 5 bases and J by 5 bases, and 18 bases separated the two germline ends. CDR3 sequence reads: CATSDVMVGQETQYF. The CDR3 DNA sequence: TGTGCCACCAGCGATGTAATGGTGGGGCAGGAGACCCAGTACTTC.

The chain carries TRBV5-1 and TRBJ2-7; maybe TRBD2 (6 bases). CDR3 length: 14 amino acids. Germline lookup yields CDR1 SGHRS and CDR2 YFSETQ. The germline V and J ends were trimmed by 2 bases and 1 base, with 10 bases remaining between them. In DNA, the CDR3 is TGCGCCAGCAGCTTCGGGGGTAATTCCTACGAGCAGTACTTC. Translation gives CASSFGGNSYEQYF.

This clone appeared a few times. As DNA, the CDR3 is TGCGCCAGCAGGAACACGGGACAGCCGAATGAAAAACTGTTTTTT. Protein: CASRNTGQPNEKLFF. J is TRBJ1-4 and V is TRBV5-1, with TRBD1 identical over 7 bases. V gave up 5 bases and J gave up 5 bases; unmatched junction bases: 9. CDR3 length: 15 amino acids. The germline V gene has CDR1 SGHRS and CDR2 YFSETQ.

CDR3 nucleotides: TGTGCCAGCAGGGGACAGGGGGCTTTCTATGGCTACACCTTC. Translated: CASRGQGAFYGYTF. The chain has TRBV27 and TRBJ1-2, with 12 bases fitting TRBD1. Looked up from germline, CDR1 is MNHEY and CDR2 is SMNVEV (reference sequence). V was pared by 6 bases and J by 4 bases, with 3 bases of the junction left unmatched. CDR3 size: 14 residues.

The chain links TRBV20-1 to TRBJ1-2; D is ambiguous. The CDR3 runs 10 residues. The germline CDR1 and CDR2 sequences are DFQATT and SNEGSKA (reference sequence). CDR3 residues: CSGRRVGYTF. CDR3 sequence (DNA): TGCAGCGGTCGACGGGTTGGCTACACCTTC.

This chain uses TRBV5-1 with TRBJ2-4; 7 bases are a match to TRBD2. The V gene's germline CDR1 is SGHRS and CDR2 YFSETQ. Unmatched junction bases numbered 9, after V lost 4 bases and J lost 5 bases. This CDR3 is built from 15 residues. The CDR3 DNA is TGCGCCAGCAGCACGGGTGTGACTAGCCAAAACATTCAGTACTTC. Residues: CASSTGVTSQNIQYF.

The chain uses TRBV6-1 and TRBJ1-2, with D maybe TRBD1 (6 bases). V was cut by 8 bases and J by 1 base, with 17 bases left in between. The germline CDR1 and CDR2 sequences are MNHNS and SASEGT. The CDR3 is made up of 15 amino acids. The CDR3 DNA is TGTGCCAGCGGGCCTCCGGGACACCGTAACTATGGCTACACCTTC. This translates into CASGPPGHRNYGYTF.

The J gene is TRBJ2-3, the V gene TRBV7-9, with 7 bases aligning to TRBD2. Looked up from germline, CDR1 is SEHNR and CDR2 is FQNEAQ (reference sequence). The CDR3 runs to 16 residues. The junction had 8 bases not matched to a gene; V was cut back by 5 bases and J by 0 bases. The CDR3 protein is CASSLTLSGSTDTQYF. In nucleotides, the CDR3 is TGTGCCAGCAGCCTGACCCTTAGCGGGAGCACAGATACGCAGTATTTT.

This chain connects TRBV30 to TRBJ1-3; D gene unclear. From germline, CDR1 is GTSNPN and CDR2 SVGIG (reference sequence). The CDR3 has 13 amino acids. With 2 bases removed from V and 8 bases from J, the gap between germline ends came to 13 bases. The CDR3: CAWSLTVDYTIYF. For the CDR3, the DNA is TGTGCCTGGAGTCTGACTGTGGATTACACCATATATTTT.

This chain joins TRBV4-1 and TRBJ2-1, with TRBD2 identical over 7 bases. V trimming: 0 bases; J trimming: 3 bases; junction bases outside the gene matches: 11. Germline values: CDR1 MGHRA, CDR2 YSYEKL. The CDR3 runs 18 residues. CDR3 coding DNA: TGCGCCAGCAGCCAAGAGGAGACTTGGGAGGGCCGCTACAATGAGCAGTTCTTC. It is translated as CASSQEETWEGRYNEQFF.

V usage is TRBV5-1 and J usage is TRBJ2-5; 12 bases match TRBD1. The CDR3 is made up of 15 amino acids. Germline-derived CDR1 and CDR2 are SGHRS and YFSETQ. V trimming: 1 base; J trimming: 4 bases; junction bases outside the gene matches: 2. CDR3 region: CASSLRDRGRETQYF. Here the CDR3 DNA reads TGCGCCAGCAGCTTGAGGGACAGGGGGCGAGAGACCCAGTACTTC. The full variable domain, rest sourced from reference TRBV5-1 and TRBJ2-5, is KAGVTQTPRYLIKTRGQQVTLSCSPISGHRSVSWYQQTPGQGLQFLFEYFSETQRNKGNFPGRFSGRQFSNSRSEMNVSTLELGDSALYLCASSLRDRGRETQYFGPGTRLLVL.

The gene calls are TRBV27 and TRBJ2-7; D may be TRBD2 (7 bases). This CDR3 spans 14 amino acids. V lost 6 bases, J lost 3 bases, and 15 bases lay in between. The germline gives CDR1 MNHEY, CDR2 SMNVEV (reference sequence). The CDR3 spells CASRRGPKYYEQYF. CDR3 in DNA: TGTGCCAGCAGGCGGGGGCCCAAGTACTACGAGCAGTACTTC.

CDR3 sequence reads: CASSESGGFSTSTDTQYF. The CDR3 bases are TGTGCCAGCAGTGAAAGTGGGGGGTTCAGCACTAGCACAGATACGCAGTATTTT. This sequence joins TRBV6-1 and TRBJ2-3; the D gene is possibly TRBD2 (6 bases). CDR1 is MNHNS and CDR2 is SASEGT in the germline V gene. V dropped 2 bases and J dropped 0 bases, with 18 bases sitting between them. CDR3 length: 18 residues.

There are a few counts of this clone. This chain joins TRBV7-9 and TRBJ1-5; 8 bases are a match to TRBD1. The CDR3 totals 15 residues. V shed 4 bases and J 3 bases; nucleotides not matched to a gene: 5. The germline V gene has CDR1 SEHNR and CDR2 FQNEAQ (reference sequence). The CDR3 DNA reads as TGTGCCAGCAGCTACGGACAGGGTCACAATCAGCCCCAGCATTTT. Translation gives CASSYGQGHNQPQHF.

The V and J genes are TRBV6-4 and TRBJ2-1; a possible D gene is TRBD1 (6 bases). Germline CDR1 is MRHNA and CDR2 is SNTAGT. CDR3 length equals 13 residues. V was clipped by 3 bases and J by 5 bases, with 8 bases between them. CDR3 DNA sequence: TGTGCCAGCAGTGAAGGGGACAACAATGAGCAGTTCTTC. This sequence encodes CASSEGDNNEQFF.